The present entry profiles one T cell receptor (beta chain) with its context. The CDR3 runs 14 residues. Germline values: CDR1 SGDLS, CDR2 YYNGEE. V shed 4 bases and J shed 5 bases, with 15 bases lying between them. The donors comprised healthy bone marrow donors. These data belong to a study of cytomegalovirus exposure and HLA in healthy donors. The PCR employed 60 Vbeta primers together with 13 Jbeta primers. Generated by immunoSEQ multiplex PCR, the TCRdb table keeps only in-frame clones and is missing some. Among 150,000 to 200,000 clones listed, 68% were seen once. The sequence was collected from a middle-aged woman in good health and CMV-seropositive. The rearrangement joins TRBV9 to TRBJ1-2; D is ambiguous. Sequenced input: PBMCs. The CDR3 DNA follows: TGTGCCAGCAGCCCCCAGAGGGCTGAATATGGCTACACCTTC. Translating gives CASSPQRAEYGYTF.